The 31 T cell receptor beta chains in this list originate from one sample, sequenced in a study of blood T cell repertoires in COVID-19. The assay was immunoSEQ multiplex PCR, and TCRdb's table has in-frame clones only and misses some. This sample yields some 210,000 clones, of which 80% to 90% are seen a single time; about 9% belongs to the top ten. Sequences were obtained from PBMCs or T cells enriched from blood (not recorded which). These receptors all come from a man aged 35-49 years who had recovered from COVID-19.

The chain has TRBV30 and TRBJ1-5; possibly TRBD1 for D (6 bases). The CDR3 spans 18 residues. The germline V gene has CDR1 GTSNPN and CDR2 SVGIG (reference sequence). V was trimmed by 0 bases and J by 2 bases, leaving 20 bases between them. CDR3 coding DNA: TGTGCCTGGAGTGTCGGGGGGCGATCTCTCCTTGGCAATCAGCCCCAGCATTTT. Its translation is CAWSVGGRSLLGNQPQHF. Complete variable domain (other parts from reference TRBV30 and TRBJ1-5): SQTIHQWPATLVQPVGSPLSLECTVEGTSNPNLYWYRQAAGRGLQLLFYSVGIGQISSEVPQNLSASRPQDRQFILSSKKLLLSDSGFYLCAWSVGGRSLLGNQPQHFGDGTRLSIL.

This chain joins TRBV9 and TRBJ2-1; no reliable D call. This CDR3 spans 15 amino acids. The V gene's germline CDR1 is SGDLS and CDR2 YYNGEE. V was cut by 0 bases and J by 6 bases, with 13 bases left in between. The CDR3 spells CASSVGQRGPNEQFF. The CDR3 coding sequence is TGTGCCAGCAGCGTAGGGCAAAGAGGTCCCAATGAGCAGTTCTTC.

This sequence joins TRBV6-6 and TRBJ1-1; the match to TRBD1 covers 8 bases. CDR3 size: 16 residues. Trimming removed 6 bases from V and 4 bases from J; junction bases left unmatched: 13. Germline assignment: CDR1 MNHNY and CDR2 SVGAGI (reference sequence). The CDR3 reads CASRTRGNTGGTEAFF. CDR3 in DNA: TGTGCCAGCAGAACTCGAGGGAACACAGGGGGCACTGAAGCTTTCTTT.

The chain combines TRBV29-1 with TRBJ2-2; D might be TRBD1 (7 bases). The CDR3 sequence is 14 residues long. Per the germline V gene, CDR1 is SQVTM and CDR2 is ANQGSEA. The ends were cut back, 3 bases at V and 7 bases at J, with 15 bases in the middle. CDR3 DNA: TGCAGCGTTGATGGGATGCAGGGGGGCGGGGAGCTGTTTTTT. It specifies CSVDGMQGGGELFF.

The rearrangement links TRBV30 to TRBJ2-3; D may be TRBD1 (6 bases). CDR1 is GTSNPN, CDR2 SVGIG, per germline (reference sequence). This CDR3 spans 14 amino acids. Trimming shortened V by 1 base and J by 2 bases, and 10 bases separated the two germline ends. For the CDR3, the DNA is TGTGCCTGGAGTGAGGGGGTTACCACAGATACGCAGTATTTT. It codes for CAWSEGVTTDTQYF.

The chain uses TRBV7-8 and TRBJ1-2, with D perhaps matching TRBD1 (5 bases). This CDR3 comprises 13 residues. Trimming stripped 8 bases from V and 4 bases from J, with 14 bases between. The germline CDR1 and CDR2 sequences are SGHVS and FQNEAQ. CDR3 sequence reads: CASSRVPSYGYTF. The CDR3 bases are TGTGCCAGCTCCAGGGTTCCCAGCTATGGCTACACCTTC.

The V call is TRBV12-3 or TRBV12-4, the J call TRBJ1-1, with 7 bases fitting TRBD1. Trimming at V came to 3 bases and at J to 4 bases, leaving 2 bases not matched to a gene. The CDR3 is 13 amino acids. In nucleotides, the CDR3 is TGTGCCAGCAGTTTCTCAGGGGGCACTGAAGCTTTCTTT. Its protein is CASSFSGGTEAFF.

V gene TRBV3-1 (or the pseudogene TRBV3-2) combines with J gene TRBJ1-2; 7 bases are shared with TRBD1. Germline V CDR1 and CDR2: LGHDT, YNNKEL (reference sequence). The CDR3 runs to 16 residues. V trimming: 0 bases; J trimming: 2 bases; junction bases outside the gene matches: 6. The CDR3 sequence: CASSQEGGSFNYGYTF. DNA for the CDR3: TGTGCCAGCAGCCAAGAAGGGGGCAGTTTCAACTATGGCTACACCTTC.

Note on this clone: The sample carries other DNA sequences with the same CDR3. The chain couples TRBV3-1 (or the pseudogene TRBV3-2) to TRBJ2-7; 9 nucleotides align to TRBD1. Germline CDR1 LGHDT, CDR2 YNNKEL (reference sequence). V was pared by 4 bases and J by 2 bases, with 3 bases of the junction left unmatched. The CDR3 extends over 14 amino acids. The DNA of the CDR3 is TGTGCCAGCAGCCGGGGACAGGGAACCTACGAGCAGTACTTC. Translating it yields CASSRGQGTYEQYF.

The rearrangement uses TRBV5-1 and TRBJ1-2, with D unclear. Germline V gene sequence: CDR1 SGHRS, CDR2 YFSETQ. This CDR3 comprises 17 residues. V dropped 3 bases and J dropped 4 bases, with 22 bases sitting between them. CDR3 in amino acids: CASSSSWALSSSYGYTF. The CDR3 region has the DNA TGCGCCAGCAGCTCGTCGTGGGCACTCTCGAGTTCCTATGGCTACACCTTC. Using reference TRBV5-1 and TRBJ1-2 for the parts outside the CDR3, the full variable domain is KAGVTQTPRYLIKTRGQQVTLSCSPISGHRSVSWYQQTPGQGLQFLFEYFSETQRNKGNFPGRFSGRQFSNSRSEMNVSTLELGDSALYLCASSSSWALSSSYGYTFGSGTRLTVV.

This clone was seen a few times. This chain joins TRBV11-2 and TRBJ2-2; D is ambiguous. V lost 1 base to trimming and J lost 4 bases, with 7 bases between them. CDR1 is SGHAT, CDR2 FQNNGV, per germline. CDR3 length: 14 residues. The DNA for the CDR3 is TGTGCCAGCAGCTTAGGGTCTAGCACCGGGGAGCTGTTTTTT. Its translation is CASSLGSSTGELFF.

The J gene is TRBJ2-3, the V gene TRBV5-1; TRBD2 matches 8 bases. The V gene's germline CDR1 is SGHRS and CDR2 YFSETQ. Trimming removed 5 bases from V and 2 bases from J; junction bases left unmatched: 7. The CDR3 spans 15 residues. CDR3: CASSLGGRPTDTQYF. CDR3 bases: TGCGCCAGCAGTCTTGGCGGGAGGCCCACAGATACGCAGTATTTT.

CDR3 residues: CASSRTTGGNQPQHF. The CDR3 DNA reads as TGTGCCAGCAGCCGTACGACAGGGGGTAATCAGCCCCAGCATTTT. The V and J genes are TRBV16 and TRBJ1-5, with TRBD1 matching 9 bases. Unmatched junction bases numbered 5, after V lost 4 bases and J lost 4 bases. The CDR3 sequence is 15 residues long. Germline V gene lookup returns CDR1 KGHSY and CDR2 FQNENV.

This clone was recorded only once. The rearrangement links TRBV5-4 to TRBJ2-5, with 8 bases that match TRBD1. The V gene's germline CDR1 is SGHNT and CDR2 YYREEE (reference sequence). The CDR3 length is 14 residues. With V trimmed by 4 bases and J by 5 bases, 7 bases remained unmatched. CDR3 bases: TGTGCCAGCAGCCCTCGACAGGGGAGGGAGACCCAGTACTTC. It is translated as CASSPRQGRETQYF.

The sample holds a few counts of this clone. The chain carries TRBV4-1 and TRBJ2-1, with TRBD2 identical over 9 bases. V lost 1 base and J lost 5; bases outside the gene matches: 9. CDR1 is MGHRA, CDR2 YSYEKL, per germline. The CDR3 is 17 amino acids. In DNA form, the CDR3 reads TGCGCCAGCAGCCAAGTTTTAGTGTCTAGCGGGGACAATGAGCAGTTCTTC. The encoded protein is CASSQVLVSSGDNEQFF.

The genes are TRBV7-8 and TRBJ2-7, with 9 positions matching TRBD2. CDR1 is SGHVS, CDR2 FQNEAQ, per germline. The CDR3 loop spans 16 amino acids. Unmatched junction bases numbered 7, after V lost 2 bases and J lost 2 bases. In DNA form, the CDR3 reads TGTGCCAGCAGCTTATTAGGACTAGCGAGTCCCTACGAGCAGTACTTC. As protein: CASSLLGLASPYEQYF. Full variable domain (missing parts from reference TRBV7-8 and TRBJ2-7): GAGVSQSPRYKVAKRGQDVALRCDPISGHVSLFWYQQALGQGPEFLTYFQNEAQLDKSGLPSDRFFAERPEGSVSTLKIQRTQQEDSAVYLCASSLLGLASPYEQYFGPGTRLTVT.

The chain carries TRBV6-1 and TRBJ1-1; 7 positions agree with TRBD1. The CDR3 runs 15 residues. In germline, CDR1 is MNHNS, CDR2 SASEGT. J was trimmed by 0 bases and V by 5 bases; bases with no gene match: 6. CDR3 DNA: TGTGCCAGCAGTCCCCTGGGACAGATGAACACTGAAGCTTTCTTT. Translating it yields CASSPLGQMNTEAFF.

The chain joins TRBV5-1 to TRBJ2-5; tentatively, D is TRBD1 (6 bases). Germline lookup yields CDR1 SGHRS and CDR2 YFSETQ. Trimming removed 2 bases at V and 5 bases at J, with 10 bases between. This CDR3 region has 13 residues. This CDR3 is CASSLQGEETQYF. Written as DNA, the CDR3 is TGCGCCAGCAGCTTACAGGGAGAGGAGACCCAGTACTTC.

The chain employs TRBV5-8 and TRBJ1-2, with a possible D match to TRBD1 (6 bases). CDR3 length equals 15 residues. V shed 4 bases and J shed 2 bases, with 15 bases lying between them. Germline V gene lookup returns CDR1 SGHTS and CDR2 YDEGEE. CDR3 sequence: CASSLRGGSNYGYTF. CDR3 sequence (DNA): TGTGCCAGCAGCCTTAGGGGGGGTAGCAACTATGGCTACACCTTC.

A single count supports this clone. J is TRBJ2-3 and V is TRBV7-8, with TRBD2 matching over 13 bases. CDR1 and CDR2 from the germline V gene are SGHVS and FQNEAQ. Trimming at V came to 7 bases and at J to 3 bases, leaving 13 bases not matched to a gene. CDR3 length: 18 residues. CDR3 sequence: CASNTPGLAGAGTDTQYF. CDR3 DNA: TGTGCCAGCAACACCCCCGGACTAGCGGGAGCTGGGACAGATACGCAGTATTTT. Together with reference TRBV7-8 and TRBJ2-3, the CDR3 gives the full variable domain: GAGVSQSPRYKVAKRGQDVALRCDPISGHVSLFWYQQALGQGPEFLTYFQNEAQLDKSGLPSDRFFAERPEGSVSTLKIQRTQQEDSAVYLCASNTPGLAGAGTDTQYFGPGTRLTVL.

V and J are TRBV7-2 and TRBJ2-5, with a weak D call TRBD2 (6 bases). The CDR3 loop spans 14 amino acids. Looked up from germline, CDR1 is SGHTA and CDR2 is FQGNSA. Between the trimmed V and J ends, which lost 6 bases and 1 base, there was a span of 12 bases. In DNA, the CDR3 is TGTGCCAGCAGGCGGGACCCTAGCCAAGAGACCCAGTACTTC. Translating it yields CASRRDPSQETQYF.

The table lists this clone with a count of one. This rearrangement joins TRBV29-1 to TRBJ2-1, with 10 positions matching TRBD2. Trimming took 2 bases from V and 0 from J; bases not matched to a gene: 7. CDR3 length equals 17 residues. CDR1 SQVTM and CDR2 ANQGSEA come from the germline V gene. The CDR3 is CSVELAGAFFSYNEQFF. CDR3 nucleotide sequence: TGCAGCGTTGAACTAGCGGGAGCCTTTTTCTCCTACAATGAGCAGTTCTTC.

This clone was recorded once. The chain has TRBV12-5 and TRBJ2-1, with TRBD2 identical over 7 bases. The CDR3 loop spans 12 amino acids. With V trimmed by 7 bases and J by 12 bases, 9 bases remained unmatched. The germline CDR1 and CDR2 sequences are LGHNT and FRNRAP. As DNA, the CDR3 is TGTGCTAGTGCCTCCTCGTCGGGGGGGCAGTTCTTC. Protein: CASASSSGGQFF.

The table lists this clone with a few counts. The chain couples TRBV11-2 to TRBJ1-2; tentatively, D is TRBD1 (6 bases). CDR1 is SGHAT, CDR2 FQNNGV, per germline. The CDR3 is 13 amino acids. Trimming took 0 bases from V and 10 from J, leaving 12 bases between them. The CDR3 loop reads CASSLEGRGTYTF. The CDR3, as DNA: TGTGCCAGCAGCTTAGAAGGCAGGGGCACCTACACCTTC.

The J gene is TRBJ2-2, the V gene TRBV6-5, with a tentative D call TRBD1 (7 bases). The CDR3 consists of 15 residues. The germline V gene encodes CDR1 MNHEY and CDR2 SVGAGI. Trimming removed 6 bases at V and 7 bases at J, with 18 bases between. The CDR3 sequence: CASRVVPGGIGELFF. The DNA of the CDR3 is TGTGCCAGCAGGGTAGTCCCAGGGGGGATCGGGGAGCTGTTTTTT.

V is TRBV9 and J is TRBJ1-6; no firm D call. This CDR3 contains 13 residues. Trimming pared 0 bases from V and 6 bases from J, leaving 4 bases between. CDR1 SGDLS and CDR2 YYNGEE come from the germline V gene. The CDR3 bases are TGTGCCAGCAGCGTAGCCCTTAATTCACCCCTCCACTTT. Encoded protein: CASSVALNSPLHF.

On this clone itself: Other DNA sequences in the sample encode the same CDR3. V usage is TRBV10-2 and J usage is TRBJ1-2; D perhaps matches TRBD1 (5 bases). V lost 4 bases to trimming and J lost 3 bases, with 9 bases between them. This CDR3 is 13 amino acids long. The V gene's germline CDR1 is WSHSY and CDR2 SAAADI. The CDR3 DNA follows: TGCGCCAGCAGTGGTACGGGGGACTATGGCTACACCTTC. Translating gives CASSGTGDYGYTF.

V and J are TRBV6-1 and TRBJ2-5; D not resolved. CDR3 size: 12 residues. Germline V lookup: CDR1 MNHNS, CDR2 SASEGT. With 1 base removed from V and 5 bases from J, the gap between germline ends came to 5 bases. This CDR3 is CASSEGHETQYF. CDR3 bases: TGTGCCAGCAGTGAAGGGCACGAGACCCAGTACTTC.

The rearrangement links TRBV11-2 to TRBJ2-2, with D unresolved. Germline-derived CDR1 and CDR2 are SGHAT and FQNNGV. The CDR3 contains 13 residues. The V gene lost 5 bases and the J gene lost 0 bases, with 4 bases spanning the gap. The CDR3 DNA is TGTGCCAGCAGCGTCACGAACACCGGGGAGCTGTTTTTT. Amino acid sequence: CASSVTNTGELFF.

The chain links TRBV30 to TRBJ1-5, with TRBD1 matching 8 bases. This CDR3 spans 15 amino acids. The V and J ends lost 3 bases and 3 bases, in that order; junction bases with no gene match: 7. The V gene's germline CDR1 is GTSNPN and CDR2 SVGIG (reference sequence). The CDR3 DNA reads as TGTGCCTGGAGCTACCGACAGGGGAACAATCAGCCCCAGCATTTT. Translated: CAWSYRQGNNQPQHF.

The rearrangement links TRBV6-1 to TRBJ2-4; D is unresolved. V was cut by 2 bases and J by 8 bases, with 16 bases left in between. Germline V gives CDR1 MNHNS, CDR2 SASEGT. This CDR3 contains 15 residues. The CDR3 nucleotides are TGTGCCAGCAGTGAAAGTGGTGGCAGGTGGGACATTCAGTACTTC. Its translation is CASSESGGRWDIQYF.